This T cell receptor beta chain was identified during a study of blood T cell repertoires in COVID-19. At the level of the study: Italy, Spain and the United States were the sources of the convalescent and acute COVID-19 samples.

The table lists this clone with a count of one. Sequencing used immunoSEQ multiplex PCR; TCRdb keeps in-frame clones, though not all of them. Of more than 85,000 clones listed, approximately 90% are singletons. This clonotype was obtained from a man aged 55-75 years with acute or convalescent COVID-19. The material sequenced was peripheral blood.

The CDR3 coding sequence is TGTGCCAGCAGCTTAGCGGGAGGGCAGCCACCCCTCCACTTT. Its protein is CASSLAGGQPPLHF. The V gene is TRBV7-9, the J gene TRBJ1-6; D is unresolved. Trimming shortened V by 0 bases and J by 11 bases, and 11 bases separated the two germline ends. Per germline, CDR1 SEHNR and CDR2 FQNEAQ (reference sequence). The CDR3 loop spans 14 amino acids.